This TCR beta chain was documented in a study of cytomegalovirus exposure and HLA in healthy donors. Broader study findings: TRBV6-2, TRBV6-3 and some other V segments were excluded as indistinguishable.

PCR was performed using 60 Vbeta and 13 Jbeta primers. TCRdb's copy holds only in-frame clones and misses some; the assay was immunoSEQ multiplex PCR. This table has 100,000 to 150,000 clones, 65% to 90% appearing once. This clone was counted a single time. What it binds is not known. The germline V gene has CDR1 MNHEY and CDR2 SMNVEV (reference sequence). The CDR3 is 13 residues long. Material: PBMCs. This clonotype was obtained from a girl aged 2-10 years in good health and CMV-seronegative. This chain uses TRBV27 with TRBJ2-5; TRBD2 agrees at 7 bases. The J call may be incorrect, as the DNA end agrees better with TRBJ2-7. The CDR3 region has the DNA TGTGCCAGCAGTATCCCTCCGGGAGGCGAGCAGTACTTC. Protein sequence: CASSIPPGGEQYF.